This TCR beta chain came from a study of cytomegalovirus exposure and HLA in healthy donors. There are 14 residues in the CDR3. Germline trimming cut 4 bases from V and 8 bases from J; bases unmatched to any gene: 4. Per germline, CDR1 SGHRS and CDR2 YFSETQ. Primers included in the PCR were 60 Vbeta and 13 Jbeta primers. Produced via immunoSEQ multiplex PCR; TCRdb's table is partial and in-frame only. The repertoire holds around 150,000 clones, with roughly 76% as singletons. The count of this clone is one. The gene calls are TRBV5-1 and TRBJ1-6; 9 bases map to TRBD1. The specimen sequenced was PBMCs. This receptor was identified in a human donor in good health. In DNA form, the CDR3 reads TGCGCCAGCAGCAGCGGGACAGGGCATTCACCCCTCCACTTT. Encoded protein: CASSSGTGHSPLHF.